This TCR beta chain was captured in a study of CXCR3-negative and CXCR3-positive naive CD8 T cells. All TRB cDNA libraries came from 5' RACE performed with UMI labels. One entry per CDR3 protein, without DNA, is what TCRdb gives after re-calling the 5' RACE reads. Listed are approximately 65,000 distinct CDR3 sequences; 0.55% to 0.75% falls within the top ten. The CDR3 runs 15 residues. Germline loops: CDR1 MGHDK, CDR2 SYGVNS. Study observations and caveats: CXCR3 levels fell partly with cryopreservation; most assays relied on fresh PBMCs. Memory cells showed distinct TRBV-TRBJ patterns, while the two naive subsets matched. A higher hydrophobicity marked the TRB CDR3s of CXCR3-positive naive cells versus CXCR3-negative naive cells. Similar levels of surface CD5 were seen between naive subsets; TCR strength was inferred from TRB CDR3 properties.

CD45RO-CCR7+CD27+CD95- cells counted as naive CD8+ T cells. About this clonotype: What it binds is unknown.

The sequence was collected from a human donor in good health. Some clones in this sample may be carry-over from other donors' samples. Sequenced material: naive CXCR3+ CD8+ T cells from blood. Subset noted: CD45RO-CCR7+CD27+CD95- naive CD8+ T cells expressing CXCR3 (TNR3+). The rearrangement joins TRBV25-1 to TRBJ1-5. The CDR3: CASSGSAGGNQPQHF.